The source of this T cell receptor beta chain is a study of cytomegalovirus exposure and HLA in healthy donors. Germline values: CDR1 KGHSH, CDR2 LQKENI. Trimming pared 2 bases from V and 0 bases from J, leaving 8 bases between. The CDR3 is 15 residues long. The PCR contained 60 Vbeta and 13 Jbeta primers. Profiling relied on immunoSEQ multiplex PCR, and the TCRdb table lists in-frame clones only, not all of them. The sample records roughly 150,000 clones, around three fifths being singletons. This clonotype originated in a woman younger than 45 in good health and CMV-seropositive. Sequencing was done on a sample of PBMCs. This chain connects TRBV18 to TRBJ2-1; D is unclear. CDR3 coding DNA: TGTGCCAGCTCACCAGGTCCGGGCTCCTACAATGAGCAGTTCTTC. This encodes CASSPGPGSYNEQFF.